This T cell receptor (beta chain) was observed in a study of blood T cell repertoires in COVID-19. About this clone: Other DNA sequences within the sample encode an identical CDR3.

TCRdb keeps only in-frame clones here, not all; method: immunoSEQ multiplex PCR. Of 85,000 to 130,000 clones listed, around 75% are singletons. The V gene lost 0 bases and the J gene lost 0 bases, with 6 bases spanning the gap. The CDR3 covers 14 residues. The germline CDR1 and CDR2 sequences are MNHEY and SVGEGT. Material: peripheral blood. The TCR sequence derives from a human donor with acute or convalescent COVID-19. The donor label of this sample is uncertain. The chain has TRBV6-2 or TRBV6-3 and TRBJ2-7, with a tentative D call TRBD2 (5 bases). For the CDR3, the DNA is TGTGCCAGCAGTTACTCGGGGAGCTCCTACGAGCAGTACGTC. It codes for CASSYSGSSYEQYV.